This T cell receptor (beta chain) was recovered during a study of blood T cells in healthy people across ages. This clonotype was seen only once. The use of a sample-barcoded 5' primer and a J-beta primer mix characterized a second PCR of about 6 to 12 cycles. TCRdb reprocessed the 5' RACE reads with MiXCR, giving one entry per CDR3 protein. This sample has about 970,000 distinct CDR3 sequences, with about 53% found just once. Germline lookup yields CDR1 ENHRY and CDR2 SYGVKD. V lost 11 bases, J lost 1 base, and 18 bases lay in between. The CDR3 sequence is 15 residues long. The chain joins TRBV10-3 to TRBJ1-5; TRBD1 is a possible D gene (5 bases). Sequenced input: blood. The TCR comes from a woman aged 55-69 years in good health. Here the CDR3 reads CASKSGTESNQPQHF. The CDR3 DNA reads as TGTGCCTCCAAATCCGGGACGGAAAGCAATCAGCCCCAGCATTTT.